This passage covers 30 T cell receptor beta chains from one sample sequenced in a study of blood T cell repertoires in COVID-19. Profiled with immunoSEQ multiplex PCR; TCRdb holds only in-frame clones, not every one. The data hold about 88,000 clones, with roughly 87% observed a single time. Sequencing was done on a sample of peripheral blood. The receptors derive from a male donor with acute or convalescent COVID-19.

The chain joins TRBV5-1 to TRBJ1-1; 10 bases fit TRBD1. Trimming at V came to 0 bases and at J to 7 bases, leaving 12 bases not matched to a gene. This CDR3 has 17 amino acids. Germline V CDR1 and CDR2: SGHRS, YFSETQ. The DNA for the CDR3 is TGCGCCAGCAGCTTGGCCGGGACAGGGGAAGGAATGAATGAAGCTTTCTTT. This encodes CASSLAGTGEGMNEAFF.

The CDR3 bases are TGCGCCAGCAGCTCGGGCAGGGGGCTTGACGAGCAGTACTTC. Amino acid sequence: CASSSGRGLDEQYF. This rearrangement joins TRBV5-1 to TRBJ2-7; the match to TRBD1 covers 8 bases. The germline V gene encodes CDR1 SGHRS and CDR2 YFSETQ. The CDR3 contains 14 residues. V lost 3 bases to trimming and J lost 5 bases; unmatched junction nucleotides: 7.

This chain connects TRBV5-1 to TRBJ1-2; D is unresolved. The V and J ends lost 3 bases and 2 bases respectively, with 17 bases between them. Germline V gene data show CDR1 as SGHRS and CDR2 as YFSETQ. This CDR3 is built from 16 residues. The CDR3 loop is CASSSVERRGNYGYTF. In DNA form, the CDR3 reads TGCGCCAGCAGCTCTGTGGAACGACGGGGAAACTATGGCTACACCTTC.

The CDR3 coding sequence is TGTGCCATCAGTGAGTCGACTAAGCCCCCGACAGGGTTCATAAGGACCCTCCACTTT. Translated, it gives CAISESTKPPTGFIRTLHF. J is TRBJ1-6 and V is TRBV10-3, with 7 bases fitting TRBD1. V trimming: 0 bases; J trimming: 14 bases; junction bases outside the gene matches: 22. This CDR3 region has 19 residues. Germline V gene lookup returns CDR1 ENHRY and CDR2 SYGVKD.

V is TRBV7-8 and J is TRBJ1-4; D not resolved. The CDR3 sequence is 16 residues long. The V end was cut by 3 bases, the J end by 8 bases, with 19 bases between. Germline CDR1 reads SGHVS; CDR2 reads FQNEAQ. The CDR3 spells CASSFFRRSGREKLFF. In nucleotides, the CDR3 is TGTGCCAGCAGCTTTTTCCGCAGGTCGGGAAGGGAAAAACTGTTTTTT.

This rearrangement joins TRBV5-6 to TRBJ2-7, with D tentatively TRBD1 (5 bases). Trimming removed 4 bases from V and 3 bases from J, with 11 bases in between. The CDR3 totals 13 residues. Germline lookup yields CDR1 SGHDT and CDR2 YYEEEE. The CDR3 nucleotides are TGTGCCAGCAGCCCCAGACAGTACTACGAGCAGTACTTC. This codes for CASSPRQYYEQYF.

The chain is built from TRBV7-2 and TRBJ1-1; no firm D call. The ends were cut back, 1 base at V and 5 bases at J, with 8 bases in the middle. Germline V gives CDR1 SGHTA, CDR2 FQGNSA. The CDR3 is 13 residues long. Here the CDR3 DNA reads TGTGCCAGCAGCTTAGGCACGGGAACTGAAGCTTTCTTT. This sequence encodes CASSLGTGTEAFF.

The chain employs TRBV5-4 and TRBJ1-1; the D is unclear. Trimming removed 5 bases from V and 2 bases from J, with 10 bases in between. Germline loops: CDR1 SGHNT, CDR2 YYREEE (reference sequence). CDR3 size: 13 residues. CDR3 DNA sequence: TGTGCCAGCAGAAATCAGCGAAACACTGAAGCTTTCTTT. Translating gives CASRNQRNTEAFF. Full variable domain (outside the CDR3, taken from reference TRBV5-4 and TRBJ1-1): ETGVTQSPTHLIKTRGQQVTLRCSSQSGHNTVSWYQQALGQGPQFIFQYYREEENGRGNFPPRFSGLQFPNYSSELNVNALELDDSALYLCASRNQRNTEAFFGQGTRLTVV.

The table lists this clone with a few counts. This CDR3 reads CASSPREGGQQETQYF. In DNA form, the CDR3 reads TGTGCCAGCAGCCCCAGGGAGGGGGGGCAGCAAGAGACCCAGTACTTC. The chain is built from TRBV11-2 and TRBJ2-5; possibly TRBD2 for D (7 bases). V lost 5 bases and J 2 bases, leaving 18 bases between the germline ends. CDR1 and CDR2 (germline): SGHAT, FQNNGV. This CDR3 is built from 16 residues.

The rearrangement joins TRBV7-2 to TRBJ1-2; no clear D gene. Germline V gene data show CDR1 as SGHTA and CDR2 as FQGNSA. V shed 2 bases and J shed 6 bases, with 10 bases lying between them. The CDR3 covers 13 residues. The CDR3 loop reads CASSLSPSDGYTF. In nucleotides, the CDR3 is TGTGCCAGCAGCTTAAGCCCATCGGATGGCTACACCTTC.

CDR3: CASRAQGASGQPQHF. CDR3 DNA sequence: TGTGCCAGCAGGGCACAGGGGGCCAGTGGTCAGCCCCAGCATTTT. The rearrangement joins TRBV28 to TRBJ1-5, with 9 positions matching TRBD1. There are 15 residues in the CDR3. Germline CDR1 MDHEN, CDR2 SYDVKM. V shed 6 bases, J shed 6 bases, and the junction held 9 bases outside the gene matches.

The gene calls are TRBV28 and TRBJ2-7; D not resolved. Trimming took off 0 bases at V and 6 bases at J, with 15 bases between the two ends. This CDR3 is 15 amino acids long. Per germline, CDR1 MDHEN and CDR2 SYDVKM. The CDR3 DNA follows: TGTGCCAGCAGTTTATGGGCAGGTCCACCTGCCGAGCAGTACTTC. This sequence encodes CASSLWAGPPAEQYF.

The chain is built from TRBV3-1 (or the pseudogene TRBV3-2) and TRBJ2-5, with 12 bases lining up with TRBD2. Germline V gene data show CDR1 as LGHDT and CDR2 as YNNKEL (reference sequence). The CDR3 is 16 amino acids. V trimming: 2 bases; J trimming: 5 bases; junction bases outside the gene matches: 6. For the CDR3, the DNA is TGTGCCAGCAGCCAACCTGGACTAGCGGGGAGGGAGACCCAGTACTTC. Translation gives CASSQPGLAGRETQYF.

The rearrangement uses TRBV27 and TRBJ2-7; 8 nucleotides align to TRBD2. The CDR3 has 16 residues. Trimming cost V 6 bases and J 0 bases; bases outside gene matches: 10. Germline V CDR1 and CDR2: MNHEY, SMNVEV (reference sequence). The CDR3 reads CASSPERGGHSYEQYF. In DNA form, the CDR3 reads TGTGCCAGCAGCCCAGAACGGGGGGGCCACTCCTACGAGCAGTACTTC.

The chain employs TRBV30 and TRBJ2-5; TRBD2 is a possible D gene (6 bases). Germline V CDR1 and CDR2: GTSNPN, SVGIG (reference sequence). The V and J ends lost 3 bases and 4 bases respectively, with 9 bases between them. CDR3 length: 12 residues. CDR3 coding DNA: TGTGCCTGGAGGGGGGGAGGAGAGACCCAGTACTTC. Its translation is CAWRGGGETQYF.

The V and J genes are TRBV6-5 and TRBJ1-3; 8 bases are a match to TRBD1. The CDR3 is 15 residues long. In germline, CDR1 is MNHEY, CDR2 SVGAGI. Germline trimming cut 7 bases from V and 4 bases from J; bases unmatched to any gene: 9. In nucleotides, the CDR3 is TGTGCCAGCAAAAACCCCCGGACAGGGGGAAACACCATATATTTT. It codes for CASKNPRTGGNTIYF.

This clone was recorded once. This rearrangement joins TRBV6-5 to TRBJ1-1; no clear D gene. The CDR3 consists of 10 residues. Germline assignment: CDR1 MNHEY and CDR2 SVGAGI. Trimming cost V 10 bases and J 1 base, with 4 bases left between them. This CDR3 is CATRNTEAFF. In DNA form, the CDR3 reads TGTGCCACTCGGAACACTGAAGCTTTCTTT.

The CDR3 loop reads CASSAAVAVHPGELFF. The CDR3 DNA reads as TGTGCCAGCAGCGCGGCGGTAGCGGTCCATCCCGGGGAGCTGTTTTTT. The chain employs TRBV7-9 and TRBJ2-2; perhaps TRBD2 as D (6 bases). Germline V gene lookup returns CDR1 SEHNR and CDR2 FQNEAQ (reference sequence). There are 16 residues in the CDR3. Trimming shortened V by 5 bases and J by 6 bases, and 19 bases separated the two germline ends.

This clone rates as medium-sized. This sequence joins TRBV7-3 and TRBJ2-1, with D possibly matching TRBD2 (7 bases). Trimming removed 2 bases from V and 8 bases from J, with 13 bases in between. Per the germline V gene, CDR1 is SGHTA and CDR2 is FQGTGA. The CDR3 has 14 amino acids. The CDR3 DNA follows: TGTGCCAGCAGCTTAGGGGGGGCTACGGATGAGCAGTTCTTC. Translated, it gives CASSLGGATDEQFF. The full variable domain, with the rest looked up from reference TRBV7-3 and TRBJ2-1, is GAGVSQTPSNKVTEKGKYVELRCDPISGHTALYWYRQSLGQGPEFLIYFQGTGAADDSGLPNDRFFAVRPEGSVSTLKIQRTERGDSAVYLCASSLGGATDEQFFGPGTRLTVL.

The rearrangement links TRBV28 to TRBJ1-5; the D gene is possibly TRBD1 (5 bases). The germline V and J ends were trimmed by 7 bases and 0 bases, with 16 bases remaining between them. CDR3 length: 16 amino acids. CDR1 is MDHEN and CDR2 is SYDVKM in the germline V gene. CDR3 sequence reads: CASTQWGDYSNQPQHF. The CDR3 coding sequence is TGTGCCAGCACCCAATGGGGGGATTATAGCAATCAGCCCCAGCATTTT.

This clone was picked up one time. The chain carries TRBV19 and TRBJ1-2; D unclear. CDR3 size: 17 residues. CDR1 LNHDA and CDR2 SQIVND come from the germline V gene (reference sequence). The germline V and J ends were trimmed by 7 bases and 8 bases, with 29 bases remaining between them. CDR3 DNA sequence: TGTGCCAGTACTAGTGCCTTTCGGGTCTCCACTCTCGCCGGCTACACCTTC. Its protein is CASTSAFRVSTLAGYTF.

The chain combines TRBV6-6 with TRBJ1-5; TRBD1 matches at 10 bases. Germline CDR1 reads MNHNY; CDR2 reads SVGAGI (reference sequence). There are 15 residues in the CDR3. Germline trimming cut 6 bases from V and 7 bases from J; bases unmatched to any gene: 9. The CDR3 bases are TGTGCCAGCAGCCAGGGACAGGGGCTTCGCCAGCCCCAGCATTTT. Translating it yields CASSQGQGLRQPQHF.

This chain links TRBV9 with TRBJ2-5; 12 nucleotides match TRBD2. The CDR3 runs 16 residues. J lost 5 bases, V lost 4 bases, and 9 bases had no gene match. CDR1 SGDLS and CDR2 YYNGEE come from the germline V gene. Here the CDR3 DNA reads TGTGCCAGCAGCCCCAGACTAGCGGGGGATTTGGAGACCCAGTACTTC. Its translation: CASSPRLAGDLETQYF.

The chain carries TRBV5-1 and TRBJ1-2; D ambiguous. Germline V gene data show CDR1 as SGHRS and CDR2 as YFSETQ. CDR3 length: 14 residues. Trimming shortened V by 5 bases and J by 7 bases, and 18 bases separated the two germline ends. The CDR3 nucleotides read TGCGCCAGCAGACCTTCTCCGGGAGGCGGTGGCTACACCTTC. This encodes CASRPSPGGGGYTF. The entire variable domain, with the rest obtained from reference TRBV5-1 and TRBJ1-2, is as follows: KAGVTQTPRYLIKTRGQQVTLSCSPISGHRSVSWYQQTPGQGLQFLFEYFSETQRNKGNFPGRFSGRQFSNSRSEMNVSTLELGDSALYLCASRPSPGGGGYTFGSGTRLTVV.

The chain uses TRBV5-1 and TRBJ2-7, with a possible D match to TRBD2 (6 bases). The CDR3 totals 13 residues. V was pared by 2 bases and J by 1 base, with 7 bases between. Germline V gene sequence: CDR1 SGHRS, CDR2 YFSETQ. The CDR3: CASSLAGSYEQYF. The CDR3 DNA is TGCGCCAGCAGCTTAGCGGGTTCCTACGAGCAGTACTTC. Supplemented by reference TRBV5-1 and TRBJ2-7, the full variable domain reads KAGVTQTPRYLIKTRGQQVTLSCSPISGHRSVSWYQQTPGQGLQFLFEYFSETQRNKGNFPGRFSGRQFSNSRSEMNVSTLELGDSALYLCASSLAGSYEQYFGPGTRLTVT.

The gene calls are TRBV21-1 and TRBJ1-2; TRBD1, as called in the table, went unchecked against the DNA. TRBV21-1 is recorded as a pseudogene. CDR3 length: 16 residues. CDR3 sequence reads: CASSKGETGDHYGYTF. The CDR3 bases are TGTGCCAGCAGCAAAGGTGAGACAGGGGACCACTATGGCTACACCTTC.

The chain employs TRBV5-6 and TRBJ2-7; TRBD1 matches 8 bases. Per the germline V gene, CDR1 is SGHDT and CDR2 is YYEEEE. Trimming cost V 4 bases and J 3 bases; bases outside gene matches: 6. This CDR3 contains 14 residues. CDR3 sequence (DNA): TGTGCCAGCAGCGGCAGGGGGCTGAGCTACGAGCAGTACTTC. Translating it yields CASSGRGLSYEQYF.

The chain uses TRBV6-4 and TRBJ1-3; D is ambiguous. From germline, CDR1 is MRHNA and CDR2 SNTAGT. The CDR3 consists of 17 residues. Trimming stripped 0 bases from V and 0 bases from J, with 12 bases between. The CDR3: CASSDSVAALSGNTIYF. Here the CDR3 DNA reads TGTGCCAGCAGTGACTCGGTAGCCGCGCTCTCTGGAAACACCATATATTTT.

V usage is TRBV3-1 (or the pseudogene TRBV3-2) and J usage is TRBJ1-1; maybe TRBD1 (5 bases). The CDR3 loop spans 15 amino acids. With 4 bases removed from V and 1 base from J, the gap between germline ends came to 13 bases. Germline lookup yields CDR1 LGHDT and CDR2 YNNKEL (reference sequence). The DNA for the CDR3 is TGTGCCAGCAGCCCTGAGACGGGGGAGAACACTGAAGCTTTCTTT. Amino acids: CASSPETGENTEAFF.

The chain couples TRBV7-2 to TRBJ2-1, with a weak D call TRBD1 (6 bases). Germline V CDR1 and CDR2: SGHTA, FQGNSA. The CDR3 length is 16 residues. With 1 base removed from V and 6 bases from J, the gap between germline ends came to 16 bases. The CDR3 spells CASSLGGQGWVNEQFF. CDR3 DNA sequence: TGTGCCAGCAGCTTAGGCGGTCAGGGGTGGGTCAATGAGCAGTTCTTC.